These 17 T cell receptor beta chains share one sample of origin, sequenced in a study of PD-1 blockade in classical Hodgkin lymphoma. Described time point: cycle 4 day 1 (C4D1), after 6 weeks of nivolumab. Every patient experienced relapse after autologous stem cell transplantation, and brentuximab vedotin exposure varied. Clones were sequenced by immunoSEQ multiplex PCR, and TCRdb holds only the in-frame ones, with some missing. This table has tens of thousands of clones, about 75% appearing once. This specimen consisted of peripheral blood mononuclear cells (PBMCs), obtained before the fourth cycle of nivolumab. The source of these receptors is a human donor with classical Hodgkin lymphoma.

This clone came up a few times. The chain uses TRBV5-8 and TRBJ2-3, with D perhaps matching TRBD2 (5 bases). The CDR3 has 16 amino acids. Germline assignment: CDR1 SGHTS and CDR2 YDEGEE. The germline V and J ends were trimmed by 5 bases and 0 bases, with 16 bases remaining between them. CDR3 coding DNA: TGTGCCAGCAGATCGTTCTTAGCGTCTAGCACAGATACGCAGTATTTT. Encoded protein: CASRSFLASSTDTQYF.

The J gene is TRBJ2-1, the V gene TRBV6-6; D gene unclear. From germline, CDR1 is MNHNY and CDR2 SVGAGI (reference sequence). The CDR3 spans 12 residues. Trimming stripped 1 base from V and 6 bases from J, with 4 bases between. CDR3 nucleotide sequence: TGTGCCAGCAGTTACTTGGGCAATGAGCAGTTCTTC. It codes for CASSYLGNEQFF.

This chain connects TRBV28 to TRBJ2-3, with 7 bases matching TRBD1. J lost 2 bases, V lost 7 bases, and 6 bases had no gene match. The CDR3 runs to 14 residues. Germline V gene lookup returns CDR1 MDHEN and CDR2 SYDVKM. The CDR3: CASTPGGNTDTQYF. The DNA for the CDR3 is TGTGCCAGCACTCCAGGGGGAAACACAGATACGCAGTATTTT.

This chain uses TRBV4-2 with TRBJ2-1; D call uncertain. The CDR3 sequence is 12 residues long. In germline, CDR1 is LGHNA, CDR2 YNFKEQ. V was cut by 3 bases and J by 3 bases, with 3 bases left in between. The CDR3 DNA sequence: TGTGCCAGCAGCCAGGACTACAATGAGCAGTTCTTC. Translation gives CASSQDYNEQFF.

The chain recombines TRBV7-2 with TRBJ2-5; 7 bases fit TRBD2. V trimming: 2 bases; J trimming: 1 base; junction bases outside the gene matches: 7. This CDR3 region has 16 residues. CDR1 and CDR2 from the germline V gene are SGHTA and FQGNSA. The CDR3 here is CASSLRIAGFQETQYF. CDR3 in DNA: TGTGCCAGCAGCTTAAGGATAGCGGGCTTCCAAGAGACCCAGTACTTC.

A single count supports this clone. The rearrangement joins TRBV18 to TRBJ2-1; D may be TRBD1 or TRBD2 (5 bases each). In germline, CDR1 is KGHSH, CDR2 LQKENI. The V end was cut by 2 bases, the J end by 6 bases, with 8 bases between. This CDR3 spans 13 amino acids. The CDR3 sequence: CASSPWGSNEQFF. CDR3 coding DNA: TGTGCCAGCTCACCATGGGGGAGCAATGAGCAGTTCTTC.

The rearrangement joins TRBV19 to TRBJ1-1, with TRBD1 matching over 8 bases. Losses at the gene ends were 3 bases for V and 5 bases for J; bases not matched to a gene: 2. This CDR3 has 13 residues. The germline gives CDR1 LNHDA, CDR2 SQIVND (reference sequence). The chain's CDR3 is CASSIRGRTEAFF. The CDR3 nucleotides read TGTGCCAGTAGTATCAGGGGGCGGACTGAAGCTTTCTTT.

With respect to this clone: Distinct nucleotide sequences in the sample also encode this CDR3. This rearrangement joins TRBV5-6 to TRBJ2-5; D gene uncertain. The CDR3 sequence is 11 residues long. V lost 2 bases and J lost 4, with 3 bases in between. Per germline, CDR1 SGHDT and CDR2 YYEEEE. CDR3 bases: TGTGCCAGCAGCTTACGAGAGACCCAGTACTTC. Translation gives CASSLRETQYF.

The CDR3 region is CASTITGTTNEKLFF. CDR3 nucleotide sequence: TGTGCCAGTACTATTACAGGGACGACTAATGAAAAACTGTTTTTT. The rearrangement joins TRBV19 to TRBJ1-4; tentatively, D is TRBD1 (6 bases). Germline assignment: CDR1 LNHDA and CDR2 SQIVND (reference sequence). The CDR3 length is 15 residues. V was pared by 7 bases and J by 2 bases, with 14 bases between.

The chain recombines TRBV28 with TRBJ2-7, with a weak D call TRBD2 (6 bases). Trimming removed 7 bases from V and 0 bases from J, with 13 bases in between. The CDR3 totals 14 residues. Germline CDR1 reads MDHEN; CDR2 reads SYDVKM. Here the CDR3 reads CASNVAGNSYEQYF. DNA of the CDR3: TGTGCCAGCAATGTGGCGGGGAACTCCTACGAGCAGTACTTC.

The gene calls are TRBV28 and TRBJ1-2; a possible D gene is TRBD1 (5 bases). Deletions cut 4 bases from V and 5 bases from J, with 11 bases between. CDR1 is MDHEN, CDR2 SYDVKM, per germline. The CDR3 is made up of 13 amino acids. The CDR3 loop reads CASSYSGMYGYTF. CDR3 DNA sequence: TGTGCCAGCAGTTACTCAGGGATGTATGGCTACACCTTC.

This chain uses TRBV27 with TRBJ1-2; 12 nucleotides line up with TRBD1. Germline V lookup: CDR1 MNHEY, CDR2 SMNVEV (reference sequence). This CDR3 has 16 amino acids. V gave up 4 bases and J gave up 8 bases; unmatched junction bases: 11. CDR3 nucleotides: TGTGCCAGCAGTTGGTCCCCGGGACAGGGGGCGCGGGGCTACACCTTC. It specifies CASSWSPGQGARGYTF.

V gene TRBV20-1 combines with J gene TRBJ1-1; 7 bases fit TRBD1. V lost 3 bases, J lost 8 bases, and 3 bases stayed unmatched. This CDR3 has 11 amino acids. Germline V lookup: CDR1 DFQATT, CDR2 SNEGSKA (reference sequence). CDR3: CSARRDSEAFF. The CDR3 coding sequence is TGCAGTGCTAGGCGGGACAGCGAAGCTTTCTTT.

This clone showed up just a few times. This rearrangement joins TRBV29-1 to TRBJ1-3, with D unresolved. This CDR3 spans 12 amino acids. Trimming removed 6 bases from V and 0 bases from J, with 6 bases in between. Looked up from germline, CDR1 is SQVTM and CDR2 is ANQGSEA. CDR3 protein: CSVQTSGNTIYF. In DNA form, the CDR3 reads TGCAGCGTGCAGACCTCTGGAAACACCATATATTTT.

This clone was seen a single time. This chain links TRBV6-1 with TRBJ1-2; tentatively, D is TRBD1 (5 bases). The germline V gene has CDR1 MNHNS and CDR2 SASEGT. The CDR3 covers 14 residues. Trimming took 4 bases from V and 5 from J, leaving 14 bases between them. The DNA of the CDR3 is TGTGCCAGCAGTGCAGACTGGGGGGGATATGGCTACACCTTC. It translates to CASSADWGGYGYTF.

CDR3 sequence: CASSLGWGTEAFF. CDR3 nucleotide sequence: TGTGCCAGCAGCTTAGGCTGGGGAACTGAAGCTTTCTTT. The chain recombines TRBV7-6 with TRBJ1-1; D remains ambiguous. CDR1 is SGHVS, CDR2 FNYEAQ, per germline. Between the trimmed V and J ends, which lost 1 base and 5 bases, there was a span of 8 bases. The CDR3 runs to 13 residues.

The rearrangement uses TRBV5-1 and TRBJ2-2, with 8 positions matching TRBD2. The CDR3 is made up of 17 amino acids. The J segment lost 5 bases and the V segment lost 10 bases, leaving 19 bases of the junction unmatched. CDR1 and CDR2 from the germline V gene are SGHRS and YFSETQ. The CDR3 DNA reads as TGCGCCGGGCCGAGCTCCTCTGCGCAGCGGGGGACCGGGGAGCTGTTTTTT. Amino acid sequence: CAGPSSSAQRGTGELFF.